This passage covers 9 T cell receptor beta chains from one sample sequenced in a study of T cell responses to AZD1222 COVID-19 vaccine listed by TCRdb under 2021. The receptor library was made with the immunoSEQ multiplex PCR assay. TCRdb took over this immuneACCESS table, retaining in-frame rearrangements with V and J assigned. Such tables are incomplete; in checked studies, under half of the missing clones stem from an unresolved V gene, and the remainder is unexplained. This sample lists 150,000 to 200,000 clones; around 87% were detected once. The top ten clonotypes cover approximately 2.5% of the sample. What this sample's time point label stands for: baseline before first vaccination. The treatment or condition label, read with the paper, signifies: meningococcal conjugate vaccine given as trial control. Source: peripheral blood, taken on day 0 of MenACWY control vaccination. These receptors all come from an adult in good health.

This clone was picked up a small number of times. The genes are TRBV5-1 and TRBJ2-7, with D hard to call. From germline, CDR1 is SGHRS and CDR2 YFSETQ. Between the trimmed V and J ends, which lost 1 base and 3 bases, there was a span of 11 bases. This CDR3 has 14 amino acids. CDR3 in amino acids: CASSLRAGIYEQYF. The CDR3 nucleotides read TGCGCCAGCAGCTTGCGCGCTGGCATCTACGAGCAGTACTTC.

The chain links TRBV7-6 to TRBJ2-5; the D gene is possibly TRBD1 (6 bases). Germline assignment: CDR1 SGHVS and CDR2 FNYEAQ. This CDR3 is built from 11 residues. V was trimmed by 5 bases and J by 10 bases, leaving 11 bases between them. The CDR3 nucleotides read TGTGCCAGCAGCACCCAGGGGAACCAGTACTTC. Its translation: CASSTQGNQYF.

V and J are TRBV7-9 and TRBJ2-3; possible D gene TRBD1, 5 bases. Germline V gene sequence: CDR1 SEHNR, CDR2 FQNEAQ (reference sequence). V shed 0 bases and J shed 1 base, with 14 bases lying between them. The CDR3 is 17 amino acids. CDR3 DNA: TGTGCCAGCAGCTTAGCGCATGTTCGCAGGGGCACAGATACGCAGTATTTT. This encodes CASSLAHVRRGTDTQYF. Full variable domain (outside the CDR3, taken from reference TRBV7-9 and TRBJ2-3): DTGVSQNPRHKITKRGQNVTFRCDPISEHNRLYWYRQTLGQGPEFLTYFQNEAQLEKSRLLSDRFSAERPKGSFSTLEIQRTEQGDSAMYLCASSLAHVRRGTDTQYFGPGTRLTVL.

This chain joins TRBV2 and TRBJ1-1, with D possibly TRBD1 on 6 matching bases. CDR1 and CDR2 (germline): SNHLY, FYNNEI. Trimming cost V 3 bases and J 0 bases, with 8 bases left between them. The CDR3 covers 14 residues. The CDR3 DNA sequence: TGTGCCAGCAGTGACAGGACAGTGAACACTGAAGCTTTCTTT. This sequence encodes CASSDRTVNTEAFF.

Here the CDR3 DNA reads TGTGCTAGCCTGGGGGGTGCCAACACTGAAGCTTTCTTT. Its translation is CASLGGANTEAFF. V gene TRBV12-5 combines with J gene TRBJ1-1, with D possibly TRBD1 on 5 matching bases. Germline V gene lookup returns CDR1 LGHNT and CDR2 FRNRAP. Trimming removed 9 bases at V and 2 bases at J, with 13 bases between. The CDR3 sequence is 13 residues long.

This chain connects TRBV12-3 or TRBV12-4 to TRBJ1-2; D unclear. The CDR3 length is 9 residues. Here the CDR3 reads CAIWPGYTF. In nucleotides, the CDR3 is TGTGCGATATGGCCTGGCTACACCTTC.

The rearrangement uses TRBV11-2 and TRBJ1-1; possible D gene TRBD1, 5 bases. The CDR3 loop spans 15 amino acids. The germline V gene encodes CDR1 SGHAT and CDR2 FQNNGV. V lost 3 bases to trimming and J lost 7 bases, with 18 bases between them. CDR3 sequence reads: CASSLNSGLLNEAFF. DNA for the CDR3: TGTGCCAGCAGCTTGAATTCGGGACTGCTTAATGAAGCTTTCTTT.

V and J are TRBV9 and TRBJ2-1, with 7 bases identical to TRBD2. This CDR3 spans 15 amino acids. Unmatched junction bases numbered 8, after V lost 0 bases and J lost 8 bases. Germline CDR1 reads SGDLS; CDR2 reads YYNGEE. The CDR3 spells CASSVAPGGRDEQFF. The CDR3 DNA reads TGTGCCAGCAGCGTAGCACCGGGGGGTAGGGATGAGCAGTTCTTC.

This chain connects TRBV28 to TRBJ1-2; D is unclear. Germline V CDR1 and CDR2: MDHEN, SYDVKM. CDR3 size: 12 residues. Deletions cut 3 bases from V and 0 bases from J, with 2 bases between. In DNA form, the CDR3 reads TGTGCCAGCAGTTTTACTAACTATGGCTACACCTTC. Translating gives CASSFTNYGYTF.